Below, one T cell receptor (beta chain) is given with its context. There is no known antigen for this receptor. Base qualities are missing; no much larger clone stands one base away. In the same sample, other DNA sequences code for this CDR3. For the CD8 naive samples, CD45RO-negative cells were positively selected for CCR7, yielding a CD45RA+CCR7+ population from which TemRA cells were excluded. Donors were healthy HIV-negative adults with no recently reported acute infections or vaccinations. Every donor was a Caucasian adult living in Nashville, Tennessee, USA. Blood was collected by leukapheresis, and PBMCs were isolated by Ficoll-Histopaque density gradient centrifugation and then cryopreserved in liquid nitrogen vapor phase. Purity and quantity of every magnetically sorted T cell population were checked by analytical flow cytometry. Genomic DNA was isolated from every sorted fraction and measured by UV absorbance on a Nanodrop 2000c.

Including the terminal cysteine and phenylalanine, the CDR3 comprises 12 residues. Only the CDR3 DNA stays, 36 bases, in frame from base 1. Based on the germline V gene, the CDR1 and CDR2 sequences are SGHTA and FQGNSA. Trimming at the junction amounts to 4 bases on V and 4 bases on J, and the germline ends lie 8 bases apart. This sample was taken from a study of shared clonotypes between healthy human individuals (dated by TCRdb to the early 2020s). A note on the overall study: Two women and a few men aged 18 to 49 years were included in the cohort. Each donor's leukapheresis produced roughly between about 0.9 and 9.5 billion PBMCs. To estimate repertoire size and how much clonotypes are shared between individuals, the study performed deep sequencing of blood TCR repertoires from roughly five healthy adults. For each donor, CD4 naive and CD4 memory were each run on three plates, CD8 naive on two plates, and CD8 memory on one plate. To increase sequencing depth and limit assay-specific biases, different laboratories used diverse techniques to prepare libraries and sequence TCR repertoires.

On the study overall, not on this receptor specifically: Estimated clonotype richness was generally larger for naive than for memory subsets. Higher generation probabilities were observed for clonotypes shared by all four sorted-subset donors than for non-shared clonotypes. When several donors were compared, the shared fraction of clonotypes was about 5.4% for naive CD4, around 3.6% for naive CD8, roughly 2.3% for memory CD4, and less than 0.5% for memory CD8. Because the study included only a small number of donors, the genetic and exposure-history diversity represented was limited. Even with the large sequencing depth, rarefaction of the sorted-subset datasets indicated that sequencing was incomplete. Sampling was restricted to blood, and TCR repertoires in tissue are likely to differ from TCR repertoires in blood. Based on pairwise subsampling, the degree of clonotype sharing among donors was expected to be affected by sequencing depth.

Using the deep immunoSEQ assay, multiplex PCR amplified TCR CDR3 regions from genomic DNA. Extracted genomic DNA from each cell subset was distributed evenly across all wells of several immunoSEQ 96-well plates, and each plate was treated as a replicate. For sorted subsets, roughly 190 ng of genomic DNA, equivalent to some 30,000 T cell genomes, went into each replicate PCR. Purified libraries were quantified with a Qubit 3.0 fluorometer, sized on a Bioanalyzer 2100, and re-quantified with the KAPA Library Quantification kit. A separate single-read 150-cycle Illumina NextSeq 550 flow cell was used to sequence each immunoSEQ 96-well plate. The paper's data handling went like this. Because the immunoSEQ output held only junctional sequences and lacked quality scores, the filtering could not match the filtering applied to full-length reads. To assign V/J genes and CDR3, sequences were annotated using PyIR, a Python wrapper for IgBLAST v1.9, with IMGT germline references. Reads were removed for weak V/J assignments (E-value above 1e-6), missing CDR3, stop codons, out-of-frame junctions, or ambiguous translated residues. V3J clonotypes were defined as sequences sharing the same inferred V gene, J gene, and CDR3 amino acid sequence. Percentage overlap between repertoires was calculated by dividing the number of shared unique clonotypes by the size of the smaller repertoire. Three approaches were used to assess repertoire richness: RTK rarefaction, the Chao1 estimator, and Recon v2.1 estimates of unobserved clonotypes. Generation probabilities for all TCRbeta clonotypes obtained by the gDNA method from several donors were computed using OLGA. The clones in this table, taken by TCRdb from immuneACCESS, are in-frame only. Not every clone is retained; where verified, under half of the shortfall comes from an unresolved V gene, and the cause of the rest is unknown. Clone size and the V and J calls come from that table; the DNA yielded D and trimming. This sample has hundreds of thousands of clones in its table, and 95% to 98% of those were observed once. The leading ten clones occupy approximately 0.3% of the sample.

The rearrangement combines TRBV7-2 with TRBJ2-7; the D gene assignment is ambiguous. Sequencing was performed on naive CD8+ T cells sorted from blood. This specimen's cell subset or site label, per the study, means: CD45RA+CCR7+. This clonotype was obtained from a man aged 25-40 years in good health. In nucleotides, the sequence is TGTGCCAGCAGCTCGACACCTTACGAGCAGTACTTC. Its protein reads: CASSSTPYEQYF.